This T cell receptor (beta chain) is from a study of blood T cell repertoires in COVID-19. As originally analysed: Amplified reference gene primers provided the basis for estimating nucleated cell counts. Sequencing was performed with immunoSEQ multiplex PCR; in TCRdb, only in-frame clones are kept and a portion is missing. Clonal size and the V and J genes are those of that table, whereas D and trimming came from the DNA. The sample gives some 30,000 clones, 80% to 90% of which show up once; roughly 14% is in the top ten. The clonotype was recovered from a human donor in a cohort sampled during active COVID-19. Sequencing was done on a sample of peripheral blood.

The CDR3 is CASSTGTGNSPLHF. In DNA form, the CDR3 reads TGCGCCAGCAGCACAGGGACGGGTAATTCACCCCTCCACTTT. V and J are TRBV5-1 and TRBJ1-6; TRBD1 might be the D (6 bases). The germline CDR1 and CDR2 sequences are SGHRS and YFSETQ. Trimming shortened V by 4 bases and J by 6 bases, and 11 bases separated the two germline ends. The CDR3 consists of 14 residues.